These T cell receptor beta chains were read from a single sample in a study of CD8 T cells in ankylosing spondylitis. A single record per CDR3 protein comes from TCRdb applying MiXCR to the 5' RACE reads. The sample has roughly 42,000 distinct CDR3 sequences, roughly 2.6% seen once; the top ten hold over 4%. The specimen was blood, either unsorted or a sorted T cell fraction (not recorded which). These TCRs come from a male donor with ankylosing spondylitis or in good health (not recorded which). CDR3s include the opening cysteine and the closing phenylalanine or tryptophan. D genes are given only for firm matches. Clone size appears in some rows only: once, few, many, or a class for an expanded clone.

V gene,J gene,D gene,clone size,CDR3 DNA,CDR3 protein
TRBV9,TRBJ1-4,.,many,TGTGCCAGCAGCGGCGTGAATCGAGAAAAACTGTTTTTT,CASSGVNREKLFF
TRBV9,TRBJ2-1,TRBD2,many,TGTGCCAGCAGCGTAGTGACTAGCGGGAGCAATGAGCAGTTCTTC,CASSVVTSGSNEQFF
TRBV9,TRBJ2-2,.,many,TGTGCCAGCAGCGATACTAGCTTGAGGCCATCCCTCGCGAACACCGGGGAGCTGTTTTTT,CASSDTSLRPSLANTGELFF
TRBV9,TRBJ2-5,.,many,TGTGCCAGCAGCGTGATTGGGGCGCAAGAGACCCAGTACTTC,CASSVIGAQETQYF
TRBV9,TRBJ2-7,.,many,TGTGCCAGCAGCAGGGGAGAAGGGGTGGGCGCCGAGCAGTACTTC,CASSRGEGVGAEQYF
TRBV9,TRBJ2-1,.,.,TGTGCCAGCAGCTTTTCGTGGGGCGGTGAGCAGTTCTTC,CASSFSWGGEQFF
TRBV9,TRBJ1-1,.,many,TGTGCCAGCAGCGTAGGGGCCTCGAACACTGAAGCTTTCTTT,CASSVGASNTEAFF
TRBV9,TRBJ2-5,.,many,TGTGCCAGCAGCCCAGGAGGGAGCGGAGAGACCCAGTACTTC,CASSPGGSGETQYF
TRBV9,TRBJ2-1,TRBD2,many,TGTGCCAGCAGCCCCTACGGGACTAGCGGAAACTCCTACAATGAGCAGTTCTTC,CASSPYGTSGNSYNEQFF
TRBV9,TRBJ1-6,.,many,TGTGCCAGCAGCGCCGGGACGAGCTCCTATAATTCACCCCTCCACTTT,CASSAGTSSYNSPLHF
TRBV9,TRBJ2-1,.,many,TGTGCCAGCAGCCCTAGTGGCGATGTCTCCTACAATGAGCAGTTCTTC,CASSPSGDVSYNEQFF
TRBV9,TRBJ2-7,.,many,TGTGCCAGCAGCGTAGATCCTGCAGCCTACGAGCAGTACTTC,CASSVDPAAYEQYF
TRBV9,TRBJ2-3,TRBD2,many,TGTGCCAGCAGCCGTAGTCCTAGCGGGATCCAGTATTTT,CASSRSPSGIQYF
TRBV9,TRBJ2-1,TRBD2,many,TGTGCCAGCAGCGTAGAAGGTAGCGGGAGGAATGAGCAGTTCTTC,CASSVEGSGRNEQFF
TRBV9,TRBJ1-3,.,many,TGTGCCAGCAGCGCCCGGGGCGGGGGAAACACCATATATTTT,CASSARGGGNTIYF
TRBV9,TRBJ2-2,.,many,TGTGCCAGCAGCGTAGCCCCTGATGGCACCGGGGAGCTGTTTTTT,CASSVAPDGTGELFF
TRBV9,TRBJ2-7,TRBD2,.,TGTGCCAGCAGCCTAGGACTAGCGGGGGACATCGACTACTACGAACAGTACTTC,CASSLGLAGDIDYYEQYF
TRBV9,TRBJ2-5,.,many,TGTGCCAGCAGCGTAAGGGTGCGAGAGACCCAGTACTTC,CASSVRVRETQYF
TRBV9,TRBJ2-1,.,many,TGTGCCAGCAGCGTAGCTGTTGGGCCGCTGCAGTTCTTC,CASSVAVGPLQFF
TRBV9,TRBJ2-5,TRBD2,many,TGTGCCAGCAGCGAGGGACTACCCGAAGAGACCCAGTACTTC,CASSEGLPEETQYF
TRBV9,TRBJ2-4,TRBD1,many,TGTGCCAGCAGCTCCCAAGACAGGGATAAAAACATTCAGTACTTC,CASSSQDRDKNIQYF
TRBV9,TRBJ2-2,.,many,TGTGCCAGCAGCGTCGAACACTTCACCGGGGAGCTGTTTTTT,CASSVEHFTGELFF
TRBV9,TRBJ2-1,TRBD2,many,TGTGCCAGCAGCGTAGCTACCTACGCTAGCGGAGAAGACAATGAGCAGTTCTTC,CASSVATYASGEDNEQFF
TRBV9,TRBJ2-5,TRBD2,medium-sized,TGTGCCAGCAGCGTCAGTGCTAGCGGGAGGGCCCAAGAGACCCAGTACTTC,CASSVSASGRAQETQYF
TRBV9,TRBJ2-7,TRBD2,many,TGTGCCAGCAGCCCGACACTAGCGGGAGGGCCTCACGAGCAGTACTTC,CASSPTLAGGPHEQYF
TRBV9,TRBJ2-2,.,many,TGTGCCAGCAAAACGGGAGAAGTCACCGGGGAGCTGTTTTTT,CASKTGEVTGELFF
TRBV9,TRBJ2-1,.,many,TGTGCCAGCAGCACCTCTAGCCAGAGCTCCTACAATGAGCAGTTCTTC,CASSTSSQSSYNEQFF
TRBV9,TRBJ2-1,TRBD2,many,TGTGCCAGCAGCCCCGGACTAGCGGGAAGGGGGGCATACAATGAGCAGTTCTTC,CASSPGLAGRGAYNEQFF
TRBV9,TRBJ2-7,TRBD2,many,TGTGCCAGCAGCGTAACCGGGAGGGAGACCTACGAGCAGTACTTC,CASSVTGRETYEQYF
TRBV9,TRBJ2-7,TRBD2,many,TGTGCCAGCAGCGTAGAAGGGACTAGCCCCGGCGAGCAGTACTTC,CASSVEGTSPGEQYF
TRBV9,TRBJ2-7,.,few,TGTGCCAGCAGCGTCGCGCCTCGGCCCACCGAGCAGTACTTC,CASSVAPRPTEQYF
TRBV9,TRBJ1-3,.,many,TGTGCCAGCAGCGTAGAAGTGCGGAATGGAAACACCATATATTTT,CASSVEVRNGNTIYF
TRBV9,TRBJ2-7,TRBD1,many,TGTGCCAGCAGCGTAGGGCCACAGGGGTCCTACGAGCAGTACTTC,CASSVGPQGSYEQYF
TRBV9,TRBJ2-6,.,many,TGTGCCAGCAGCGTAGAACCTCTGGGGGCCAACGTCCTGACTTTC,CASSVEPLGANVLTF
TRBV9,TRBJ2-2,.,many,TGTGCCAGCAGCCCCTGGTGGGACACCGGGGAGCTGTTTTTT,CASSPWWDTGELFF
TRBV9,TRBJ1-2,.,many,TGTGCCAGCAGCGTAGGGGGGTGGCAGGGAGGTCTCTATGGCTACACCTTC,CASSVGGWQGGLYGYTF
TRBV9,TRBJ1-4,.,many,TGTGCCAGCAGCGTAGGGGCGATTAATGAAAAACTGTTTTTT,CASSVGAINEKLFF